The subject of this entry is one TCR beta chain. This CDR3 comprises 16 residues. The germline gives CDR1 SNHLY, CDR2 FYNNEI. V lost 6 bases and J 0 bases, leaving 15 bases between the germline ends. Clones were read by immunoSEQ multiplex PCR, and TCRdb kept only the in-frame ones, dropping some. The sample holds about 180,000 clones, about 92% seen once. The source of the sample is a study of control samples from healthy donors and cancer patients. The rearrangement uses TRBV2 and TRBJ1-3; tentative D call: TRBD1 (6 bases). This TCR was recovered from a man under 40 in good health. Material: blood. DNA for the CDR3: TGTGCCAGCAGGGACCAGACAGGACCCTCTGGAAACACCATATATTTT. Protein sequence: CASRDQTGPSGNTIYF.